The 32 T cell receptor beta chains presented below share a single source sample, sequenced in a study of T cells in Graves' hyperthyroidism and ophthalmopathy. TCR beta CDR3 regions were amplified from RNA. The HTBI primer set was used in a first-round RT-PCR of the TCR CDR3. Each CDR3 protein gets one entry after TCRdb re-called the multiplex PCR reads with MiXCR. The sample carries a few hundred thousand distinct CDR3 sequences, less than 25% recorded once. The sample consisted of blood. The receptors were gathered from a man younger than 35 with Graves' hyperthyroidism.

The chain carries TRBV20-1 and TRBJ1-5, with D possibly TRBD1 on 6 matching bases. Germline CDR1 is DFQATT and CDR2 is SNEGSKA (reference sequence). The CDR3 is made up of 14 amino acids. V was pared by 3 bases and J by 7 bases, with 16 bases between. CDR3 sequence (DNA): TGCAGTGCTAGTCCGACAGGTGGGAGACAGCCCCAGCATTTT. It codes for CSASPTGGRQPQHF.

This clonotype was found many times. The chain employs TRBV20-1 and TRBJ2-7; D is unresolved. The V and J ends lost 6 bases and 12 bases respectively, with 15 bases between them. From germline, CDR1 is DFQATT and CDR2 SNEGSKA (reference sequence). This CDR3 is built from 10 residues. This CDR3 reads CSAMLSAPYF. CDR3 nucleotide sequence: TGCAGTGCCATGCTCTCCGCACCGTACTTC.

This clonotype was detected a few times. As DNA, the CDR3 is TGTGCCAGCAGCTTGGGTGTAGGGGGACCGAACACTGAAGCTTTCTTT. It encodes CASSLGVGGPNTEAFF. The rearrangement links TRBV5-5 to TRBJ1-1; D is possibly TRBD1 (6 bases). The CDR3 loop spans 16 amino acids. Trimming removed 0 bases from V and 1 base from J, with 13 bases in between. Germline CDR1 and CDR2: SGHKS and YYEKEE (reference sequence).

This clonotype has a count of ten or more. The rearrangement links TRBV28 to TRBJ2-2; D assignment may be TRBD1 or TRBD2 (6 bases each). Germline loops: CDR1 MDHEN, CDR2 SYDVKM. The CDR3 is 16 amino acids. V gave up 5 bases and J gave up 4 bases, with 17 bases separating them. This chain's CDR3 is CASSPAGGALTGELFF. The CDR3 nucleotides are TGTGCCAGCAGTCCCGCCGGGGGCGCGCTCACCGGGGAGCTGTTTTTT.

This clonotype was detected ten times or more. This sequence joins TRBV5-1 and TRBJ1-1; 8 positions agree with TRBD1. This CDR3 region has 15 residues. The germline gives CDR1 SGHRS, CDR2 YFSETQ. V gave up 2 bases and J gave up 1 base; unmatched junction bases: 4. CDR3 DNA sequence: TGCGCCAGCAGCTTCGGGACAGGTGGGAACACTGAAGCTTTCTTT. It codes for CASSFGTGGNTEAFF.

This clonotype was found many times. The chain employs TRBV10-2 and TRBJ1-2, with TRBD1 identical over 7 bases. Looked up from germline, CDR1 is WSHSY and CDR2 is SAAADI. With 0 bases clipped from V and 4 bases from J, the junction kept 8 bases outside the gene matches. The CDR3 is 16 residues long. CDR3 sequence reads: CASSESRIGTAYGYTF. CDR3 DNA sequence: TGCGCCAGCAGTGAGTCAAGAATCGGGACAGCCTATGGCTACACCTTC.

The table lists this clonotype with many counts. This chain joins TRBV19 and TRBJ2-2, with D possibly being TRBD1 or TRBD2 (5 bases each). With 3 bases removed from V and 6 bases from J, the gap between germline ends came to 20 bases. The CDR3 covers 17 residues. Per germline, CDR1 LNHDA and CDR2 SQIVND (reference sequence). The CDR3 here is CASSMGLGLAMAGELFF. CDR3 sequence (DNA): TGTGCCAGTAGTATGGGGCTCGGGCTAGCTATGGCCGGGGAGCTGTTTTTT.

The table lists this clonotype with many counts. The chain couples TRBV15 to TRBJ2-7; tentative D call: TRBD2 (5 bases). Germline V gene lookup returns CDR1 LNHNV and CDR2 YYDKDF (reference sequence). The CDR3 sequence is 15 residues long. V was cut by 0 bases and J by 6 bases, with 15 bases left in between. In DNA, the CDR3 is TGTGCCACCAGCAGAGAAGTTAGGACTTACGGCGAGCAGTACTTC. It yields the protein CATSREVRTYGEQYF. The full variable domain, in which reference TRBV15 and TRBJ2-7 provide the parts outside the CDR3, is DAMVIQNPRYQVTQFGKPVTLSCSQTLNHNVMYWYQQKSSQAPKLLFHYYDKDFNNEADTPDNFQSRRPNTSFCFLDIRSPGLGDTAMYLCATSREVRTYGEQYFGPGTRLTVT.

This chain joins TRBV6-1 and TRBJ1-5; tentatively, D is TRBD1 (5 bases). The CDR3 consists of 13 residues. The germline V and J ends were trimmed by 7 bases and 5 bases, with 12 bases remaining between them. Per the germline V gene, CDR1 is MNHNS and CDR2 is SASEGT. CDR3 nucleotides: TGTGCCAGCATCCCGGACACTGATCAGCCCCAGCATTTT. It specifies CASIPDTDQPQHF.

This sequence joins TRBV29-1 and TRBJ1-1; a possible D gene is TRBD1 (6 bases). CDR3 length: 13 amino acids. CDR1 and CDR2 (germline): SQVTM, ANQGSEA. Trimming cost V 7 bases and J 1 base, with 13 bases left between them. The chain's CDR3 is CSARQVANTEAFF. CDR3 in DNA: TGCAGCGCGAGACAGGTAGCGAACACTGAAGCTTTCTTT.

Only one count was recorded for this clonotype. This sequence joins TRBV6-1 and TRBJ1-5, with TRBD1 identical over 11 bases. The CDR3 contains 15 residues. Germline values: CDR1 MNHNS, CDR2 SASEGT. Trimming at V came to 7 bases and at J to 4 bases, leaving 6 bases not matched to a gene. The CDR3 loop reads CASNVWDRGNQPQHF. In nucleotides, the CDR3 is TGTGCCAGCAATGTATGGGACAGGGGGAATCAGCCCCAGCATTTT.

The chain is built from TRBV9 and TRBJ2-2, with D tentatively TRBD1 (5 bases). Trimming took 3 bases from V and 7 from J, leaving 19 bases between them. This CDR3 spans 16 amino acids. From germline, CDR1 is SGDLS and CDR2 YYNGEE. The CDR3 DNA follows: TGTGCCAGCAGCGAACCCGAAGGGGCGGACATCGGGGAGCTGTTTTTT. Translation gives CASSEPEGADIGELFF.

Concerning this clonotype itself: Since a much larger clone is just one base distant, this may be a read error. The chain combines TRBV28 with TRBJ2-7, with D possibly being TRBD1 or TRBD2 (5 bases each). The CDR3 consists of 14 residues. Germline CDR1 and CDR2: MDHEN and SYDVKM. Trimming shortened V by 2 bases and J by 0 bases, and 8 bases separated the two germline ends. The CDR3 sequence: CASSLRGVSYEQYV. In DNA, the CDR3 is TGTGCCAGCAGTTTAAGAGGGGTCTCCTACGAGCAGTACGTC.

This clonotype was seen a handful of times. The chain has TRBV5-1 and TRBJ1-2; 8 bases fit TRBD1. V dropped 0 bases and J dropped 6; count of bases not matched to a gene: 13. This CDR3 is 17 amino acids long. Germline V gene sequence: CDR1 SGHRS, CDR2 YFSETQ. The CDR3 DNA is TGCGCCAGCAGCTTGGTGGCAGGGGGCCCCTTGGATGATGGCTACACCTTC. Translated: CASSLVAGGPLDDGYTF.

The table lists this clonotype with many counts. CDR3 DNA: TGTGCCAGCAGTTCCATCGGACAGGGCTATGGCTACACCTTC. Translation gives CASSSIGQGYGYTF. The chain is built from TRBV6-5 and TRBJ1-2; 8 bases match TRBD1. This CDR3 contains 14 residues. CDR1 is MNHEY and CDR2 is SVGAGI in the germline V gene. V lost 4 bases, J lost 4 bases, and 5 bases stayed unmatched.

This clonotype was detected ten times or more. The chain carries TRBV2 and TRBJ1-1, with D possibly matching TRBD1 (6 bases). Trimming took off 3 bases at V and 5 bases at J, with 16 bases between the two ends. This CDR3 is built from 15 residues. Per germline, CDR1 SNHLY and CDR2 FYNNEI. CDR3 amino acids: CASSDPGTLRTEAFF. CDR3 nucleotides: TGTGCCAGCAGTGACCCCGGGACACTAAGGACTGAAGCTTTCTTT.

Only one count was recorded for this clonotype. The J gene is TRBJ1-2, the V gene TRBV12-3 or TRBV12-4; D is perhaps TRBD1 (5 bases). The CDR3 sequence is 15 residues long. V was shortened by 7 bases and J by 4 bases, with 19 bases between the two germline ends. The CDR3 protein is CASKSRRRDFYGYTF. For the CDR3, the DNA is TGTGCCAGCAAATCACGGCGCAGGGACTTCTATGGCTACACCTTC.

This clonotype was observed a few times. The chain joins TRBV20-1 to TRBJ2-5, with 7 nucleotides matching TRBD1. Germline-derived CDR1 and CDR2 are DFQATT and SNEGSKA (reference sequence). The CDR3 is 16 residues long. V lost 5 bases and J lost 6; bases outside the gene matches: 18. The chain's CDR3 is CSARYWEGGAIQTQYF. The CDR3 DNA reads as TGCAGTGCTCGCTACTGGGAAGGGGGCGCAATACAGACCCAGTACTTC.

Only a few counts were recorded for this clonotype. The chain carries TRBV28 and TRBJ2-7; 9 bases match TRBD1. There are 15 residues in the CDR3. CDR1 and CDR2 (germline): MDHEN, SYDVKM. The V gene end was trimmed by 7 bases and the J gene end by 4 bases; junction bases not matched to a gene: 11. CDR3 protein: CASTSVSGQGYEQYF. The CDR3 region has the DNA TGTGCCAGCACCTCCGTATCGGGACAGGGTTACGAGCAGTACTTC.

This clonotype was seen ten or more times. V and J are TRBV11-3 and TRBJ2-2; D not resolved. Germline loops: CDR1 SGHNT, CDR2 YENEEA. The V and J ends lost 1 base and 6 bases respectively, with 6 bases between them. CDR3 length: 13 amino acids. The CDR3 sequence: CASSLVPAGELFF. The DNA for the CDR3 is TGTGCCAGCAGCTTAGTCCCCGCCGGGGAGCTGTTTTTT.

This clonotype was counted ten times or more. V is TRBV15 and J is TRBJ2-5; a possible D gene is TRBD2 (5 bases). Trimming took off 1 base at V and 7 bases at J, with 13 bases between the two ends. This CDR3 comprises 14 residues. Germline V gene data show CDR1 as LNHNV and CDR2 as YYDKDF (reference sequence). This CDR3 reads CATSRGAPRGTQYF. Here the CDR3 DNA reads TGTGCCACCAGCAGAGGGGCCCCCCGGGGGACCCAGTACTTC. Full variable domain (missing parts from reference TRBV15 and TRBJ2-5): DAMVIQNPRYQVTQFGKPVTLSCSQTLNHNVMYWYQQKSSQAPKLLFHYYDKDFNNEADTPDNFQSRRPNTSFCFLDIRSPGLGDTAMYLCATSRGAPRGTQYFGPGTRLLVL.

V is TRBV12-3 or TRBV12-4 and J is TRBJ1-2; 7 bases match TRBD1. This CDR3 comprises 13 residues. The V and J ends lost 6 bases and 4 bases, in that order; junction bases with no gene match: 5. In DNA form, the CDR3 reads TGTGCCAGCAGACTGGGACAGATCTATGGCTACACCTTC. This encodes CASRLGQIYGYTF.

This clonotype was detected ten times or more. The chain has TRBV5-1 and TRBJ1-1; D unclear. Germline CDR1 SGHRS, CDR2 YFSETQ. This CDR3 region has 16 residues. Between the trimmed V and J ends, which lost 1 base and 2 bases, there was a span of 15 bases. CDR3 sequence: CASSLYVGRTNTEAFF. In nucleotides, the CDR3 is TGCGCCAGCAGCTTGTACGTGGGAAGGACCAACACTGAAGCTTTCTTT. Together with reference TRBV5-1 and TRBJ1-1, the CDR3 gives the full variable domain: KAGVTQTPRYLIKTRGQQVTLSCSPISGHRSVSWYQQTPGQGLQFLFEYFSETQRNKGNFPGRFSGRQFSNSRSEMNVSTLELGDSALYLCASSLYVGRTNTEAFFGQGTRLTVV.

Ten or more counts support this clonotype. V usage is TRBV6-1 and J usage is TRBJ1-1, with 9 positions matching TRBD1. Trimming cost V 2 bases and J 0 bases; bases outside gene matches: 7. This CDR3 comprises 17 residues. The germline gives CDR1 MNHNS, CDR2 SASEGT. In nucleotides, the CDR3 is TGTGCCAGCAGTGAATTGAGGGGACAGGGACTGAACACTGAAGCTTTCTTT. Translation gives CASSELRGQGLNTEAFF.

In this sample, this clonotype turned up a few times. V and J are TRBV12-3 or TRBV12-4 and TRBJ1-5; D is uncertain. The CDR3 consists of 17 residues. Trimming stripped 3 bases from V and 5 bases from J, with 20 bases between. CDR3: CASSFGVDDPSDQPQHF. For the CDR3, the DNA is TGTGCCAGCAGTTTTGGAGTAGACGACCCAAGCGATCAGCCCCAGCATTTT.

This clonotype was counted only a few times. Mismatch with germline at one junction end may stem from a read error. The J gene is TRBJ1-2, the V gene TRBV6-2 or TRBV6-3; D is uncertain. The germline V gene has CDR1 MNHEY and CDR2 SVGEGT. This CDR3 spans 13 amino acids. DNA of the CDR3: TGTGCCAGCAGTTACTCGGAGACCTATGGCTGCACCTTC. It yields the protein CASSYSETYGCTF.

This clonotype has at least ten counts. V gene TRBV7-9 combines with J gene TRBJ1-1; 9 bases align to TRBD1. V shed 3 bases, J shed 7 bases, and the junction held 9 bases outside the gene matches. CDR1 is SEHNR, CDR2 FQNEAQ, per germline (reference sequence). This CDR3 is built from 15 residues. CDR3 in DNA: TGTGCCAGCAGCTTCCGGACAGGGGCCCGCCATGAAGCTTTCTTT. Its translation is CASSFRTGARHEAFF.

The CDR3 DNA reads as TGCAGCGTTGAAGGACTAGCGGGGGCCTACGAGCAGTACTTC. It specifies CSVEGLAGAYEQYF. This chain uses TRBV29-1 with TRBJ2-7; 12 nucleotides agree with TRBD2. With V trimmed by 1 base and J by 2 bases, 0 bases remained unmatched. Germline CDR1 is SQVTM and CDR2 is ANQGSEA. CDR3 length: 14 amino acids.

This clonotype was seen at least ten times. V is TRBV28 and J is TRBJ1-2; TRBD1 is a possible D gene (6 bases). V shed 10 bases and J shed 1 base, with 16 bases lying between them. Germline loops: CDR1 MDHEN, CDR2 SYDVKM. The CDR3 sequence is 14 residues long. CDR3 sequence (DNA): TGTGCCACCAAACTGATCAGGGGTAACTATGGCTACACCTTC. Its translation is CATKLIRGNYGYTF.

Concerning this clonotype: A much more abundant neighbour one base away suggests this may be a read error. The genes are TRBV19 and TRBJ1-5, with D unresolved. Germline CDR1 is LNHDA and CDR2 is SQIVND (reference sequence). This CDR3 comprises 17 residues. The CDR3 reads CAISIAHRTGSNQPQHF. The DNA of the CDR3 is TGTGCCATTAGTATAGCCCATCGAACGGGCAGCAATCAGCCCCAGCATTTT. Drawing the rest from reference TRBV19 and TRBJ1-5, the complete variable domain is DGGITQSPKYLFRKEGQNVTLSCEQNLNHDAMYWYRQDPGQGLRLIYYSQIVNDFQKGDIAEGYSVSREKKESFPLTVTSAQKNPTAFYLCAISIAHRTGSNQPQHFGDGTRLSIL.

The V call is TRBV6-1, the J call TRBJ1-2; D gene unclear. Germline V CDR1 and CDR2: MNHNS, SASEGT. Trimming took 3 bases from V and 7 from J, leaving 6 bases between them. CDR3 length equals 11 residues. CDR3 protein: CASSEVSGYTF. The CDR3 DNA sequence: TGTGCCAGCAGTGAGGTCAGTGGCTACACCTTC.

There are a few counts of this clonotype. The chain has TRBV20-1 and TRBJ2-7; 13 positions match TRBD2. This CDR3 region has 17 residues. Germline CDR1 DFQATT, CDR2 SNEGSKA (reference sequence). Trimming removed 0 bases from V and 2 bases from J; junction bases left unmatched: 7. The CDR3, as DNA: TGCAGTGCTAGAGATCAGGGGACTAGCGGGAACCCCTACGAGCAGTACTTC. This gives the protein CSARDQGTSGNPYEQYF.